This note documents a single T cell receptor (beta chain) sequence. Its target is unknown. This specimen belongs to a study of T cell repertoires in cytomegalovirus infection. Study as a whole: Public signatures in TCR beta pointed to CMV infection and matching HLA type. Broader study findings: Identification of carriers of CMV plus the relevant HLA was achieved through cumulative public TCR beta family frequency. CMV-specific TCR beta clonotypes restricted by HLA-C were the ones dominating the ex vivo response.

TCRdb used MiXCR to reprocess the reads, holding one entry per CDR3 protein. The data hold 400,000 to 550,000 distinct CDR3 sequences, with around 11% observed a single time. This sequence originates from a human donor in good health (CMV status not recorded). Some clones in this sample may be carry-over from other donors' samples. The sample was PBMCs.

DNA for the CDR3: TGCAGCGTTGGGGGGACAGGGTTAACCTACGAGCAGTACTTC. This codes for CSVGGTGLTYEQYF. The rearrangement links TRBV29-1 to TRBJ2-7, with 9 bases matching TRBD1. The CDR3 is 14 residues long. The V gene end was trimmed by 4 bases and the J gene end by 2 bases; junction bases not matched to a gene: 6. CDR1 SQVTM and CDR2 ANQGSEA come from the germline V gene.